This T cell receptor beta chain is drawn from a study of T cell repertoires in cytomegalovirus infection. Study overall: CMV infection plus the matching HLA type was flagged by public TCR beta signatures.

MiXCR, applied by TCRdb to the reads, yields one record per CDR3 protein. The sample holds 740,000 or so distinct CDR3 sequences, 35% to 45% seen once. Note on this clonotype: Its antigen is not identified. A much larger clone is a single base away; this may be a read error.

Germline V gives CDR1 SGHVS, CDR2 FQNEAQ. The V end was cut by 2 bases, the J end by 2 bases, with 6 bases between. The CDR3 has 13 amino acids. Study-wide results and limits: Dominating the ex vivo response were HLA-C-restricted CMV-specific TCR beta clonotypes.

Sequenced sample: PBMCs. This chain links TRBV7-8 with TRBJ1-2; D gene uncertain. This TCR was recovered from a human donor in good health (CMV status not recorded). Some clones in this sample may be carry-over from other donors' samples. This CDR3 reads CASSLQQNYGYTF. The CDR3 coding sequence is TGTGCCAGCAGCTTACAACAGAACTATGGCTACACCTTC.